These 9 T cell receptor beta chains share one sample of origin, sequenced in a study of a mutant IDH1 vaccine in newly diagnosed glioma. The antigens these receptors bind are not known. The time point was: week 35, safety follow-up. Alongside topical imiquimod, each dose of vaccine comprised 300 ug of mutant IDH1 20-mer peptide. Clones were sequenced by immunoSEQ multiplex PCR, and TCRdb holds only the in-frame ones, with some missing. The table has tens of thousands of clones, almost 95% seen once. Sequencing used PBMCs, obtained from a glioma patient whose treatment included an IDH1 peptide vaccine. All receptors come from a man aged 50 to 59 with glioma.

The chain combines TRBV27 with TRBJ1-4, with 7 bases that match TRBD1. CDR3 length: 13 residues. Trimming removed 5 bases from V and 10 bases from J; junction bases left unmatched: 7. From germline, CDR1 is MNHEY and CDR2 SMNVEV (reference sequence). In nucleotides, the CDR3 is TGTGCCAGCAGTAAGGACAGGCAGGGAAAACTGTTTTTT. Amino acids: CASSKDRQGKLFF.

The chain is built from TRBV29-1 and TRBJ2-5; D assignment may be TRBD1 or TRBD2 (6 bases each). Germline loops: CDR1 SQVTM, CDR2 ANQGSEA. V shed 3 bases and J shed 5 bases, with 13 bases lying between them. CDR3 size: 13 residues. The CDR3 sequence: CSVEEGGFETQYF. The CDR3 nucleotides are TGCAGCGTTGAGGAGGGGGGCTTCGAGACCCAGTACTTC.

The V gene is TRBV7-9, the J gene TRBJ1-2; a possible D gene is TRBD1 (5 bases). Germline V CDR1 and CDR2: SEHNR, FQNEAQ (reference sequence). The CDR3 length is 13 residues. The V gene lost 5 bases and the J gene lost 5 bases, with 12 bases spanning the gap. CDR3 protein: CASSLGTVYGYTF. CDR3 nucleotide sequence: TGTGCCAGCAGCCTCGGGACGGTATATGGCTACACCTTC.

This clone was seen once. The chain uses TRBV7-2 and TRBJ1-5; D gene unclear. V lost 2 bases and J 1 base, leaving 9 bases between the germline ends. The CDR3 contains 15 residues. In germline, CDR1 is SGHTA, CDR2 FQGNSA. The CDR3 DNA reads as TGTGCCAGCAGCTTAAGGTGGCAGAGCAATCAGCCCCAGCATTTT. Translation gives CASSLRWQSNQPQHF.

The V gene is TRBV5-1, the J gene TRBJ1-2; tentatively, D is TRBD1 (6 bases). The CDR3 runs 15 residues. The germline CDR1 and CDR2 sequences are SGHRS and YFSETQ. The ends were cut back, 0 bases at V and 7 bases at J, with 16 bases in the middle. The CDR3 DNA follows: TGCGCCAGCAGCTTGGAGGTGACAGGCAAGGTTGGCTACACCTTC. Its translation is CASSLEVTGKVGYTF.

The chain carries TRBV19 and TRBJ2-7, with TRBD2 matching over 13 bases. Germline V CDR1 and CDR2: LNHDA, SQIVND (reference sequence). The CDR3 runs to 15 residues. Trimming at V came to 5 bases and at J to 2 bases, leaving 3 bases not matched to a gene. The CDR3 DNA reads TGTGCCAGTAGTTCAGGGACTAGCGGGACCTACGAGCAGTACTTC. This sequence encodes CASSSGTSGTYEQYF.

The chain joins TRBV11-3 to TRBJ2-1; perhaps TRBD2 as D (6 bases). V was cut by 8 bases and J by 5 bases, with 10 bases left in between. Germline V CDR1 and CDR2: SGHNT, YENEEA. The CDR3 runs to 12 residues. The CDR3 here is CASGRTDNEQFF. Here the CDR3 DNA reads TGTGCCAGCGGGAGGACGGACAATGAGCAGTTCTTC.

The V and J genes are TRBV27 and TRBJ1-2; possibly TRBD1 for D (6 bases). Germline-derived CDR1 and CDR2 are MNHEY and SMNVEV (reference sequence). The CDR3 has 14 residues. V shed 6 bases and J shed 6 bases, with 17 bases lying between them. This CDR3 is CASRPSGGRDGYTF. CDR3 bases: TGTGCCAGCAGACCCTCCGGGGGGCGCGATGGCTACACCTTC.

The chain recombines TRBV11-2 with TRBJ2-2; 7 bases are a match to TRBD1. The CDR3 runs to 15 residues. The junction had 7 bases not matched to a gene; V was cut back by 5 bases and J by 4 bases. Looked up from germline, CDR1 is SGHAT and CDR2 is FQNNGV. CDR3 sequence reads: CASSPGGLFTGELFF. In nucleotides, the CDR3 is TGTGCCAGCAGCCCAGGGGGTTTGTTCACCGGGGAGCTGTTTTTT.